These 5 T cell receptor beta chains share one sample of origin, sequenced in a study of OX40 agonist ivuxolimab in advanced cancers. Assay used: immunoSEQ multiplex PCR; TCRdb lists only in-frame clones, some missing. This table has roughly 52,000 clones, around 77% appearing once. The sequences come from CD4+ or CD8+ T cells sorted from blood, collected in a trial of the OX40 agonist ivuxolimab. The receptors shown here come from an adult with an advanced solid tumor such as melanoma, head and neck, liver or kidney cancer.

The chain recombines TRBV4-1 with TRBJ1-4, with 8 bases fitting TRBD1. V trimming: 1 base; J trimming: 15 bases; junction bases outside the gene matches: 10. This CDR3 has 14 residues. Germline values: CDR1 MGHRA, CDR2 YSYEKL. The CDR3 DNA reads TGCGCCAGCAGCCAAGGGGTGGCAGGGGGCTTAGTGTTTTTT. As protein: CASSQGVAGGLVFF.

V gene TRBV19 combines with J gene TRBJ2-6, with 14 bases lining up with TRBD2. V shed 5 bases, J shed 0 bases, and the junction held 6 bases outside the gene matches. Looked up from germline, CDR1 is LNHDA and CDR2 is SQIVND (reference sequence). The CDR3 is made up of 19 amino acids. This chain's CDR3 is CASSSRLAGGNSGANVLTF. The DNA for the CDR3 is TGTGCCAGTAGTTCTCGACTAGCGGGGGGGAACTCTGGGGCCAACGTCCTGACTTTC.

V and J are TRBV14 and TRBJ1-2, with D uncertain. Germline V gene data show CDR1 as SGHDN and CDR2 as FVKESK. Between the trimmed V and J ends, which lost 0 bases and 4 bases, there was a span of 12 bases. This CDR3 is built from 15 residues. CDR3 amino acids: CASSQEARSSYGYTF. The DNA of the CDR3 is TGTGCCAGCAGCCAAGAAGCCAGGTCCTCCTATGGCTACACCTTC.

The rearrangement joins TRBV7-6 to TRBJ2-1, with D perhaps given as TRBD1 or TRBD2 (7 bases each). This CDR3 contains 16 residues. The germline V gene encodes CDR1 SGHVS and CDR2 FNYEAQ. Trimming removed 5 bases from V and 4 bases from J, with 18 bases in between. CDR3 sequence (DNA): TGTGCCAGCAGCCCAGGGGGGGGCAACCTTTACAATGAGCAGTTCTTC. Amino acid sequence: CASSPGGGNLYNEQFF.

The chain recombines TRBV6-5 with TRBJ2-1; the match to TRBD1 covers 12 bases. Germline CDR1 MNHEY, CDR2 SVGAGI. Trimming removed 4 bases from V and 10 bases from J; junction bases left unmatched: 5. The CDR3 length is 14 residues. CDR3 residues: CASSSGTGGWEQFF. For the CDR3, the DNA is TGTGCCAGCAGTTCCGGGACAGGGGGCTGGGAGCAGTTCTTC.